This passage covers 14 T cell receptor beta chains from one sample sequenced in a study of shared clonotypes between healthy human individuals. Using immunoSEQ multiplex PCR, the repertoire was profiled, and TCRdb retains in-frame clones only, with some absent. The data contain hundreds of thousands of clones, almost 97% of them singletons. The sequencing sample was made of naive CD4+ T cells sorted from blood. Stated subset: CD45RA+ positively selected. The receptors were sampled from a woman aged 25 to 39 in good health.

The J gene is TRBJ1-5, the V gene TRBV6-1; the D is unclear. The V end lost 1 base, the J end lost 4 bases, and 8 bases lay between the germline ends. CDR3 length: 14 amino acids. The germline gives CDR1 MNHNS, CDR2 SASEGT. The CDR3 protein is CASSEVEGNQPQHF. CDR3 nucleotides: TGTGCCAGCAGTGAAGTTGAGGGTAATCAGCCCCAGCATTTT.

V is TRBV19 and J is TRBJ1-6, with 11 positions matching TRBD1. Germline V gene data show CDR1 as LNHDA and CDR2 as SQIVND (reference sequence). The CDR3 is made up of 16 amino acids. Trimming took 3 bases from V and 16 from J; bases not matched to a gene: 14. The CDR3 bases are TGTGCCAGTAGTATCGGACGCGGGACAGGGGGTCTCGGGCTCCACTTT. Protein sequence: CASSIGRGTGGLGLHF.

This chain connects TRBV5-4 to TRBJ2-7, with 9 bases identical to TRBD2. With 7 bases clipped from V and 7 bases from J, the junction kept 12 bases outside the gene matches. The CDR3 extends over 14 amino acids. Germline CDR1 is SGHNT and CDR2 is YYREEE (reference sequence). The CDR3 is CASQQAGGDTEQYF. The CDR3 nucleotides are TGTGCCAGCCAGCAGGCGGGAGGGGACACTGAGCAGTACTTC.

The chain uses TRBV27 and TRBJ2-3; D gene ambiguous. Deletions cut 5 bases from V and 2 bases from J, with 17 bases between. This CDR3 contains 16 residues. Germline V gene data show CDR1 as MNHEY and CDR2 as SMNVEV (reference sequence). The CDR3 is CASSRVASAYTDTQYF. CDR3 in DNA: TGTGCCAGCAGTCGGGTCGCGAGCGCCTACACAGATACGCAGTATTTT.

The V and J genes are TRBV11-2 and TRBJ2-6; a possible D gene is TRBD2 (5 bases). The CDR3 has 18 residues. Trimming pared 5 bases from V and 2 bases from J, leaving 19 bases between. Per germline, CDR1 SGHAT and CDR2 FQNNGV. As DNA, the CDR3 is TGTGCCAGCAGCCTCAGCGGTCCCAGATCAACTGGGGCCAACGTCCTGACTTTC. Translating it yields CASSLSGPRSTGANVLTF.

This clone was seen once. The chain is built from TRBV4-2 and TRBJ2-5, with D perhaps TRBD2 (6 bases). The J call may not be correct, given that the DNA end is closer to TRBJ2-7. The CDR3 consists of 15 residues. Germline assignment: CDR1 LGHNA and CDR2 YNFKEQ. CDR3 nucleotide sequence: TGTGCCAGCAGCCAAGATGTTAGCGGAGCCTACGAGCAGTACTTC. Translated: CASSQDVSGAYEQYF.

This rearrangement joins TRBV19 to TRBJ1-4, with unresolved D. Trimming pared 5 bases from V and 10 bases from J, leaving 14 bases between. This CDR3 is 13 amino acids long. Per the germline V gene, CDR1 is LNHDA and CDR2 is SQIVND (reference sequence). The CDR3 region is CASSLAGRGKLFF. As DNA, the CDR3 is TGTGCCAGTAGTTTGGCGGGGAGAGGAAAACTGTTTTTT.

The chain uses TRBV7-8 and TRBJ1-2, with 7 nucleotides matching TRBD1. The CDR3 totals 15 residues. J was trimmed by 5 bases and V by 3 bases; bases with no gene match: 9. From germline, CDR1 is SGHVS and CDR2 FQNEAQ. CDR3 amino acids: CASSFLPQGGYGYTF. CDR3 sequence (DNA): TGTGCCAGCAGCTTCCTCCCCCAGGGGGGGTATGGCTACACCTTC.

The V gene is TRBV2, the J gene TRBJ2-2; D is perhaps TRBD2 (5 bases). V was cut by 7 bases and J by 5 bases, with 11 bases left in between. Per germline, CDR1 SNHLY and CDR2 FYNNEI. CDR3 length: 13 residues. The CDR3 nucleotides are TGTGCCAGCACGGGATGGGAGACCGGGGAGCTGTTTTTT. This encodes CASTGWETGELFF.

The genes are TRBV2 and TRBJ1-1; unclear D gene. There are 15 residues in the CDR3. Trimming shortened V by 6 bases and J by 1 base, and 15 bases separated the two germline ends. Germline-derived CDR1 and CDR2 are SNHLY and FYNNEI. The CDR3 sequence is CASRDGFWANTEAFF. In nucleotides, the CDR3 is TGTGCCAGCAGGGACGGATTTTGGGCGAACACTGAAGCTTTCTTT.

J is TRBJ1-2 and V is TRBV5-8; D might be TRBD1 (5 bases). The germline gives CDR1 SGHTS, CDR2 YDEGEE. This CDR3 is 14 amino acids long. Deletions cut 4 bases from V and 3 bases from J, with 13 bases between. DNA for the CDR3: TGTGCCAGCAGCCCGGGTCGGGACTACTATGGCTACACCTTC. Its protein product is CASSPGRDYYGYTF.

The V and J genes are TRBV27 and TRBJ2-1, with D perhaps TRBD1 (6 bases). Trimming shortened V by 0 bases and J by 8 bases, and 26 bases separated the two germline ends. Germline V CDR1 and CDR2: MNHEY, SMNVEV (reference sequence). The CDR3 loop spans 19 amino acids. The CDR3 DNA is TGTGCCAGCAGTTTATCGATTGGGCACTGGGAGCAGGGGAGCGATGAGCAGTTCTTC. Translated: CASSLSIGHWEQGSDEQFF.

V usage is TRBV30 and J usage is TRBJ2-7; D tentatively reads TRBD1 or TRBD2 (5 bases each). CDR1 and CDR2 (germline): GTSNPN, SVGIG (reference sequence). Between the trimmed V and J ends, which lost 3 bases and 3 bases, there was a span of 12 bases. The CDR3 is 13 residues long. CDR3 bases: TGTGCCTGGAGAAAGGGACGAATCTACGAGCAGTACTTC. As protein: CAWRKGRIYEQYF.

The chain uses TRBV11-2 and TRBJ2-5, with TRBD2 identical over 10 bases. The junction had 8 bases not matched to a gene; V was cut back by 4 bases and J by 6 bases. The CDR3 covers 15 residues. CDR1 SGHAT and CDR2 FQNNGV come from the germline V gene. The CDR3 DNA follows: TGTGCCAGCAGCTCCTCTAGCGGGAGTAGTAAGACCCAGTACTTC. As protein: CASSSSSGSSKTQYF.